These T cell receptor beta chains were read from a single sample in a study of T cells after yellow fever vaccination. TCRdb called the 5' RACE reads again in MiXCR, with one record for every CDR3 protein. Here the sample spans about 630,000 distinct CDR3 sequences, 12% being singletons. This material consisted of PBMCs, taken on the day of the yellow fever booster vaccination. All receptors derive from a man aged 25 to 45 who received the YFV17D yellow fever vaccine. The CDR3 runs from the conserved cysteine through the conserved F or W. D genes are given only for firm matches. Some rows have no size entry. The others give once, few or many, or a class for an expanded clone.

D gene,J gene,CDR3 length,clone size,V gene,CDR3 protein,CDR3 DNA
TRBD2,TRBJ2-3,15,few,TRBV19,CASNLAGAGMDTQYF,TGTGCCAGTAACCTAGCGGGCGCCGGGATGGATACGCAGTATTTT
.,TRBJ2-5,15,few,TRBV12-3/TRBV12-4,CASTLKAAYQETQYF,TGTGCCAGCACCCTCAAGGCCGCATACCAAGAGACCCAGTACTTC
TRBD2,TRBJ2-6,19,few,TRBV20-1,CSASGGRLAGTSGANVLTF,TGCAGTGCTTCAGGGGGAAGACTAGCGGGAACATCTGGGGCCAACGTCCTGACTTTC
TRBD1,TRBJ1-1,13,.,TRBV12-3/TRBV12-4,CASRGQGITEAFF,TGTGCCAGCAGGGGACAGGGGATCACTGAAGCTTTCTTT
.,TRBJ1-3,12,many,TRBV29-1,CSVLLRGNTIYF,TGCAGCGTTCTCCTTAGGGGAAACACCATATATTTT
TRBD2,TRBJ2-3,15,.,TRBV29-1,CSATTSGSRTDTQYF,TGCAGCGCGACGACTAGCGGGAGTCGGACAGATACGCAGTATTTT
.,TRBJ1-2,13,.,TRBV28,CASSLLALYGYTF,TGTGCCAGCAGTTTATTGGCTCTCTATGGCTACACCTTC
.,TRBJ1-4,14,few,TRBV6-2/TRBV6-3,CASSHGTNNEKLFF,TGTGCCAGCAGTCACGGGACGAACAATGAAAAACTGTTTTTT
TRBD2,TRBJ2-3,18,.,TRBV4-2,CASSQEVNGLAGMRTQYF,TGTGCCAGCAGCCAAGAAGTTAACGGACTAGCGGGGATGAGGACGCAGTATTTT
TRBD2,TRBJ2-3,15,few,TRBV4-3,CASSQVGGRRDTQYF,TGCGCCAGCAGCCAAGTCGGGGGGAGACGAGATACGCAGTATTTT
TRBD1,TRBJ2-2,15,.,TRBV20-1,CSASSGTAYTGELFF,TGCAGTGCTAGCTCCGGGACAGCCTACACCGGGGAGCTGTTTTTT
.,TRBJ2-2,17,.,TRBV7-6,CASSLLARGQFAGELFF,TGTGCCAGCAGCTTACTCGCCCGAGGTCAATTCGCCGGGGAGCTGTTTTTT
.,TRBJ2-1,12,few,TRBV27,CASWMGYNEQFF,TGTGCCAGTTGGATGGGCTACAATGAGCAGTTCTTC
.,TRBJ2-7,13,many,TRBV12-3/TRBV12-4,CASSLGPAYEQYF,TGTGCCAGCAGCTTAGGTCCGGCCTACGAGCAGTACTTC
.,TRBJ1-5,14,.,TRBV7-2,CASRDGRNNQPQHF,TGTGCCAGCAGAGATGGTCGAAACAATCAGCCCCAGCATTTT
.,TRBJ2-2,16,few,TRBV19,CASSIGASPNTGELFF,TGTGCCAGTAGTATAGGCGCGTCGCCGAACACCGGGGAGCTGTTTTTT
.,TRBJ2-2,13,.,TRBV20-1,CSARESPPGELFF,TGCAGTGCTAGAGAATCACCCCCCGGGGAGCTGTTTTTT
.,TRBJ2-7,16,.,TRBV20-1,CSARDQGGPGAYEQYF,TGCAGTGCTAGAGATCAGGGAGGTCCAGGGGCCTACGAGCAGTACTTC
.,TRBJ1-1,12,.,TRBV29-1,CSVDREYTEAFF,TGCAGCGTTGACAGGGAATACACTGAAGCTTTCTTT
.,TRBJ2-1,15,.,TRBV7-6,CASSPPGGVSDEQFF,TGTGCCAGCAGCCCTCCTGGGGGAGTCTCTGATGAGCAGTTCTTC
.,TRBJ1-1,12,.,TRBV28,CASTTGNTEAFF,TGTGCCAGTACGACTGGGAACACTGAAGCTTTCTTT
TRBD1,TRBJ1-1,14,.,TRBV18,CASSPGQGVTEAFF,TGTGCCAGCTCACCGGGACAGGGGGTCACTGAAGCTTTCTTT
.,TRBJ1-1,14,.,TRBV7-2,CASNPRAGYTEAFF,TGTGCCAGCAATCCCCGGGCAGGGTACACTGAAGCTTTCTTT
.,TRBJ2-7,13,.,TRBV7-2,CASSLVTGTEQYF,TGTGCCAGCAGCTTAGTGACGGGAACCGAGCAGTACTTC
.,TRBJ2-7,13,.,TRBV6-5,CASSYRGEYEQYF,TGTGCCAGCAGTTACAGGGGGGAGTACGAGCAGTACTTC
.,TRBJ2-3,13,many,TRBV29-1,CSVETVGGNTQYF,TGCAGCGTGGAGACGGTAGGAGGGAATACGCAGTATTTT
TRBD2,TRBJ2-6,16,.,TRBV20-1,CSARGGGSSGANVLTF,TGCAGTGCTAGAGGGGGGGGGAGCTCTGGGGCCAACGTCCTGACTTTC
TRBD1,TRBJ1-2,13,many,TRBV19,CASTKQGNYGYTF,TGTGCCAGTACTAAACAGGGGAACTATGGCTACACCTTC
.,TRBJ2-7,17,few,TRBV7-6,CASSSGTAPIRGSEQYF,TGTGCCAGCAGCTCCGGGACTGCGCCCATACGGGGCTCCGAGCAGTACTTC
.,TRBJ2-4,19,many,TRBV4-3,CASSQDPFLTTLAKNIQYF,TGCGCCAGCAGCCAAGACCCCTTTTTGACCACCCTAGCCAAAAACATTCAGTACTTC
.,TRBJ2-7,16,.,TRBV6-5,CASSFRAPVSIYEQYF,TGTGCCAGCAGTTTCCGGGCCCCCGTCTCCATTTACGAGCAGTACTTC
.,TRBJ1-6,16,few,TRBV4-3,CASSQDWGRGLSPLHF,TGCGCCAGCAGCCAAGATTGGGGCAGGGGTCTTTCACCCCTCCACTTT
.,TRBJ2-7,12,many,TRBV20-1,CSATTGTYEQYF,TGCAGTGCTACGACAGGCACCTACGAGCAGTACTTC
.,TRBJ2-7,12,.,TRBV12-3/TRBV12-4,CASSLHGYEQYF,TGTGCCAGCAGTTTACACGGCTACGAGCAGTACTTC
.,TRBJ2-5,12,.,TRBV10-3,CAISDSRETQYF,TGTGCCATATCCGACTCGAGGGAGACCCAGTACTTC
.,TRBJ2-6,13,few,TRBV6-1,CASRRTGANVLTF,TGTGCCAGCCGGCGCACTGGGGCCAACGTCCTGACTTTC
TRBD1,TRBJ2-3,15,.,TRBV5-1,CASSLSTGNTDTQYF,TGCGCCAGCAGTTTATCGACAGGGAACACAGATACGCAGTATTTT
.,TRBJ1-2,14,.,TRBV5-1,CASSDSHGNYGYTF,TGCGCCAGCAGTGATTCACATGGGAACTATGGCTACACCTTC